Listed here are 27 T cell receptor beta chains from one sample, sequenced in a study of T-cell reconstitution after alpha-beta-depleted transplantation in children. A TCRbeta library incorporating unique molecular identifiers was prepared. TCRdb reanalysed the PCR reads using MiXCR and keeps one entry per CDR3 protein. This table has more than 120,000 distinct CDR3 sequences, 8.5% to 10% appearing once. The sequenced sample was PBMCs, mostly from graft donor cells, obtained 180 days after TCRalphabeta/CD19-depleted stem cell transplant. These receptors all stem from a female patient younger than 10 who had a stem cell transplant for congenital amegakaryocytic thrombocytopenia, so the T cells may come from the graft donor.

This clonotype occurred many times. The V call is TRBV20-1, the J call TRBJ1-6, with TRBD1 as a possible D gene (5 bases). The ends were cut back, 8 bases at V and 10 bases at J, with 15 bases in the middle. The germline gives CDR1 DFQATT, CDR2 SNEGSKA (reference sequence). The CDR3 runs 12 residues. The CDR3 protein is CSLGGYSSPLHF. CDR3 nucleotides: TGCAGTCTCGGGGGTTATTCCTCACCCCTCCACTTT.

This chain joins TRBV14 and TRBJ2-1, with TRBD1 identical over 9 bases. Losses at the gene ends were 2 bases for V and 5 bases for J; bases not matched to a gene: 10. The CDR3 length is 17 residues. Germline V gives CDR1 SGHDN, CDR2 FVKESK. In DNA form, the CDR3 reads TGTGCCAGCAGCCAATCGGAACAGGGGGCGCCCAACAATGAGCAGTTCTTC. This gives the protein CASSQSEQGAPNNEQFF.

This clonotype has a count of ten or more. The chain recombines TRBV29-1 with TRBJ2-5; 8 bases agree with TRBD1. Germline CDR1 reads SQVTM; CDR2 reads ANQGSEA. There are 13 residues in the CDR3. V lost 5 bases to trimming and J lost 4 bases; unmatched junction nucleotides: 6. The CDR3 DNA reads as TGCAGCGTTCCCGGACAGGGAGGAGAGACCCAGTACTTC. This translates into CSVPGQGGETQYF.

About this clonotype: Given a much more abundant clone one base away, this may be a read error. In nucleotides, the CDR3 is TGCGCCAGCACAGACGTGGCAGGAGGTTTTTACAATGAGCAGTTCTTC. This encodes CASTDVAGGFYNEQFF. This chain connects TRBV5-1 to TRBJ2-1, with D perhaps matching TRBD2 (5 bases). This CDR3 has 16 amino acids. The germline CDR1 and CDR2 sequences are SGHRS and YFSETQ. V lost 6 bases and J 4 bases, leaving 20 bases between the germline ends. Based on the CDR3 plus reference TRBV5-1 and TRBJ2-1, the full variable domain is KAGVTQTPRYLIKTRGQQVTLSCSPISGHRSVSWYQQTPGQGLQFLFEYFSETQRNKGNFPGRFSGRQFSNSRSEMNVSTLELGDSALYLCASTDVAGGFYNEQFFGPGTRLTVL.

This clonotype was counted a single time. This chain links TRBV5-5 with TRBJ2-2; a weak D match, TRBD2 (6 bases). There are 14 residues in the CDR3. Trimming stripped 6 bases from V and 9 bases from J, with 18 bases between. CDR1 is SGHKS, CDR2 YYEKEE, per germline (reference sequence). As DNA, the CDR3 is TGTGCCAGCAACCAGGGACTGCTCTGCTGGGAGCTGTTTTTT. Its translation is CASNQGLLCWELFF.

This clonotype was seen a handful of times. The chain joins TRBV15 to TRBJ1-3, with 8 nucleotides matching TRBD1. Per the germline V gene, CDR1 is LNHNV and CDR2 is YYDKDF (reference sequence). The CDR3 runs to 15 residues. Trimming at V came to 3 bases and at J to 0 bases, leaving 1 base not matched to a gene. CDR3 residues: CATSRGQASGNTIYF. The DNA of the CDR3 is TGTGCCACCAGCAGGGGACAGGCCTCTGGAAACACCATATATTTT. Variable domain in full (rest from reference TRBV15 and TRBJ1-3): DAMVIQNPRYQVTQFGKPVTLSCSQTLNHNVMYWYQQKSSQAPKLLFHYYDKDFNNEADTPDNFQSRRPNTSFCFLDIRSPGLGDTAMYLCATSRGQASGNTIYFGEGSWLTVV.

The chain carries TRBV5-1 and TRBJ2-1, with D perhaps TRBD2 (5 bases). Looked up from germline, CDR1 is SGHRS and CDR2 is YFSETQ. V dropped 0 bases and J dropped 4 bases, with 14 bases sitting between them. The CDR3 runs 16 residues. The CDR3 DNA sequence: TGCGCCAGCAGCTTGGCAGCTAGCTCTTCATACAATGAGCAGTTCTTC. Its translation is CASSLAASSSYNEQFF. Drawing the rest from reference TRBV5-1 and TRBJ2-1, the complete variable domain is KAGVTQTPRYLIKTRGQQVTLSCSPISGHRSVSWYQQTPGQGLQFLFEYFSETQRNKGNFPGRFSGRQFSNSRSEMNVSTLELGDSALYLCASSLAASSSYNEQFFGPGTRLTVL.

The V call is TRBV5-5, the J call TRBJ2-7, with no clear D. The CDR3 has 14 residues. Trimming cost V 0 bases and J 5 bases, with 12 bases left between them. CDR1 and CDR2 from the germline V gene are SGHKS and YYEKEE (reference sequence). In DNA form, the CDR3 reads TGTGCCAGCAGCTTGGTTGGGCGGACCGACGAGCAGTACTTC. The encoded protein is CASSLVGRTDEQYF. The whole variable domain, remainder taken from reference TRBV5-5 and TRBJ2-7, is DAGVTQSPTHLIKTRGQQVTLRCSPISGHKSVSWYQQVLGQGPQFIFQYYEKEERGRGNFPDRFSARQFPNYSSELNVNALLLGDSALYLCASSLVGRTDEQYFGPGTRLTVT.

This clonotype is deemed medium-sized. The V call is TRBV5-1, the J call TRBJ2-1; D unresolved. V was trimmed by 4 bases and J by 1 base, leaving 9 bases between them. The CDR3 has 14 residues. The germline gives CDR1 SGHRS, CDR2 YFSETQ. This CDR3 is CASSQPGSYNEQFF. In nucleotides, the CDR3 is TGCGCCAGCAGCCAACCCGGGTCCTACAATGAGCAGTTCTTC.

This clonotype was counted ten times or more. The genes are TRBV5-1 and TRBJ2-5; D is perhaps TRBD2 (5 bases). Germline V gene lookup returns CDR1 SGHRS and CDR2 YFSETQ. With 2 bases removed from V and 5 bases from J, the gap between germline ends came to 10 bases. The CDR3 totals 13 residues. For the CDR3, the DNA is TGCGCCAGCAGCTTCGCTAGCAGGGAGACCCAGTACTTC. This translates into CASSFASRETQYF.

The gene calls are TRBV5-1 and TRBJ1-2; 7 bases match TRBD1. Germline V gives CDR1 SGHRS, CDR2 YFSETQ. The CDR3 totals 17 residues. Trimming took 3 bases from V and 4 from J; bases not matched to a gene: 15. CDR3 DNA: TGCGCCAGCAGCTCGACAGGGTTTAAAGCGCTGGGCTATGGCTACACCTTC. The encoded protein is CASSSTGFKALGYGYTF.

Of note for this clonotype: A much larger clone differs by one base, so this may be a read error. The chain carries TRBV20-1 and TRBJ2-5, with TRBD1 matching over 9 bases. Looked up from germline, CDR1 is DFQATT and CDR2 is SNEGSKA (reference sequence). This CDR3 has 12 residues. CDR3 nucleotides: TGCACTGCGAGGACAGGGGAAGAGACCCAGTACTTC. Amino acids: CTARTGEETQYF.

This rearrangement joins TRBV19 to TRBJ1-2; 8 nucleotides match TRBD1. Trimming removed 5 bases from V and 4 bases from J; junction bases left unmatched: 6. CDR3 length: 14 amino acids. CDR1 and CDR2 (germline): LNHDA, SQIVND (reference sequence). The CDR3 nucleotides are TGTGCCAGTAGTTCCCGACAGGGGCTCTATGGCTACACCTTC. This sequence encodes CASSSRQGLYGYTF.

This clonotype came up many times. CDR3 DNA sequence: TGTGCCGGCTCCTGGGGACTAAACACCGGGGAGCTGTTTTTT. It encodes CAGSWGLNTGELFF. The chain is built from TRBV12-3 or TRBV12-4 and TRBJ2-2, with 7 bases aligning to TRBD2. The junction had 8 bases not matched to a gene; V was cut back by 11 bases and J by 2 bases. This CDR3 is built from 14 residues.

This clonotype came up many times. V and J are TRBV28 and TRBJ2-3, with 8 bases lining up with TRBD2. CDR1 and CDR2 (germline): MDHEN, SYDVKM. With 5 bases clipped from V and 6 bases from J, the junction kept 4 bases outside the gene matches. This CDR3 contains 13 residues. CDR3: CASSKAGDDTQYF. CDR3 coding DNA: TGTGCCAGCAGTAAAGCGGGAGATGATACGCAGTATTTT.

Many counts were recorded for this clonotype. Here the CDR3 DNA reads TGTGCCAGCAGCCGGGTACAGAGGGAGACCCAGTACTTC. This codes for CASSRVQRETQYF. The rearrangement links TRBV11-2 to TRBJ2-5; D is unclear. The CDR3 spans 13 residues. CDR1 SGHAT and CDR2 FQNNGV come from the germline V gene. Trimming cost V 5 bases and J 5 bases, with 12 bases left between them.

Many counts were recorded for this clonotype. The rearrangement joins TRBV7-2 to TRBJ1-2; tentatively, D is TRBD1 (6 bases). From germline, CDR1 is SGHTA and CDR2 FQGNSA. V gave up 0 bases and J gave up 6 bases, with 11 bases separating them. CDR3 length: 14 residues. The DNA of the CDR3 is TGTGCCAGCAGCTTAGCTCAGGGGTGGGATGGCTACACCTTC. Translation gives CASSLAQGWDGYTF.

The table lists this clonotype with many counts. This chain connects TRBV7-2 to TRBJ2-1; 9 nucleotides line up with TRBD2. The CDR3 length is 16 residues. From germline, CDR1 is SGHTA and CDR2 FQGNSA. V lost 4 bases, J lost 3 bases, and 7 bases stayed unmatched. The DNA for the CDR3 is TGTGCCAGCAGCTACAGGCGACTAGCGGTCTACAATGAGCAGTTCTTC. Encoded protein: CASSYRRLAVYNEQFF.

In this sample, this clonotype turned up a few times. The chain couples TRBV5-1 to TRBJ1-2, with a tentative D call TRBD1 (5 bases). V dropped 4 bases and J dropped 8 bases, with 9 bases sitting between them. The CDR3 loop spans 11 amino acids. CDR1 SGHRS and CDR2 YFSETQ come from the germline V gene. The CDR3 DNA sequence: TGCGCCAGCAGCCAGGGAGGCGGCTACACCTTC. Translated, it gives CASSQGGGYTF.

V is TRBV5-1 and J is TRBJ2-7; TRBD1 agrees at 7 bases. V trimming: 4 bases; J trimming: 0 bases; junction bases outside the gene matches: 4. CDR3 length equals 14 residues. From germline, CDR1 is SGHRS and CDR2 YFSETQ. CDR3 residues: CASSPGTVSYEQYF. The CDR3 DNA is TGCGCCAGCAGCCCCGGGACAGTCTCCTACGAGCAGTACTTC.

This clonotype was found a few times. This rearrangement joins TRBV7-2 to TRBJ2-1; D gene ambiguous. The germline V gene encodes CDR1 SGHTA and CDR2 FQGNSA. This CDR3 has 12 residues. The V gene lost 3 bases and the J gene lost 8 bases, with 8 bases spanning the gap. CDR3 protein: CASSFYGDEQFF. The CDR3 DNA reads TGTGCCAGCAGCTTCTATGGGGATGAGCAGTTCTTC.

The chain couples TRBV11-2 to TRBJ2-1, with D perhaps matching TRBD2 (6 bases). This CDR3 is built from 14 residues. CDR1 is SGHAT, CDR2 FQNNGV, per germline. V was pared by 2 bases and J by 8 bases, with 13 bases between. Here the CDR3 DNA reads TGTGCCAGCAGCTTATTTACCGGGGAGGATGAGCAGTTCTTC. It translates to CASSLFTGEDEQFF.

In its sample, this clonotype was seen many times. The chain recombines TRBV6-5 with TRBJ1-5, with a tentative D call TRBD1 (6 bases). CDR3 length equals 15 residues. Looked up from germline, CDR1 is MNHEY and CDR2 is SVGAGI. V lost 1 base and J lost 6, with 13 bases in between. The CDR3 here is CASSYWDISSQPQHF. In nucleotides, the CDR3 is TGTGCCAGCAGTTACTGGGACATTTCTAGTCAGCCCCAGCATTTT.

This clonotype occurred many times. The V and J genes are TRBV29-1 and TRBJ2-7; 8 nucleotides align to TRBD2. V was clipped by 6 bases and J by 6 bases; unmatched bases: 10. Germline-derived CDR1 and CDR2 are SQVTM and ANQGSEA. The CDR3 has 13 residues. CDR3 region: CSVVAGFPLEQYF. DNA of the CDR3: TGCAGCGTGGTAGCGGGATTCCCCCTCGAGCAGTACTTC.

This clonotype was counted at least ten times. This CDR3 reads CASSLGVAPSLEAFF. DNA for the CDR3: TGCGCCAGCAGCTTGGGCGTCGCACCGTCCCTTGAAGCTTTCTTT. The rearrangement uses TRBV5-1 and TRBJ1-1; D gene ambiguous. Trimming took off 0 bases at V and 7 bases at J, with 16 bases between the two ends. The CDR3 contains 15 residues. Germline values: CDR1 SGHRS, CDR2 YFSETQ. Combining the CDR3 with reference TRBV5-1 and TRBJ1-1 gives the whole variable domain KAGVTQTPRYLIKTRGQQVTLSCSPISGHRSVSWYQQTPGQGLQFLFEYFSETQRNKGNFPGRFSGRQFSNSRSEMNVSTLELGDSALYLCASSLGVAPSLEAFFGQGTRLTVV.

This clonotype was picked up many times. The CDR3 nucleotides are TGCAGTGCTAGAAAAGGGACTAGCGCCCGAGATACGCAGTATTTT. As protein: CSARKGTSARDTQYF. V and J are TRBV20-1 and TRBJ2-3; 10 bases match TRBD2. Germline values: CDR1 DFQATT, CDR2 SNEGSKA (reference sequence). The CDR3 spans 15 residues. Losses at the gene ends were 2 bases for V and 5 bases for J; bases not matched to a gene: 7.

In this sample, this clonotype turned up many times. The genes are TRBV5-1 and TRBJ2-1, with 11 bases matching TRBD2. Trimming at V came to 2 bases and at J to 1 base, leaving 5 bases not matched to a gene. CDR3 length: 17 amino acids. CDR1 and CDR2 from the germline V gene are SGHRS and YFSETQ. CDR3 DNA: TGCGCCAGCAGCTTAAGTAGCGGGAGGGGATCCTACAATGAGCAGTTCTTC. Its translation: CASSLSSGRGSYNEQFF.